Sequencing of this T cell receptor beta chain was carried out in a study of identical twins. This clonotype was counted only a few times. TCRdb itself ran the 5' RACE reads through MiXCR, one entry per CDR3 protein. The table lists 450,000 or so distinct CDR3 sequences, over 12% of them singletons. The CDR3 contains 13 residues. The germline V gene has CDR1 SQVTM and CDR2 ANQGSEA. V was cut by 6 bases and J by 3 bases, with 14 bases left in between. The sample also formed part of further work on yellow fever vaccine responses in identical twins. That report notes: Twins' vaccine T cell response reportedly seemed partly convergent, partly personalized.

Sequenced: CD4+ T cells sorted from blood. The TCR comes from a woman younger than 30 in good health. The J gene is TRBJ1-2, the V gene TRBV29-1; the D gene is possibly TRBD1 (5 bases). DNA of the CDR3: TGCAGCGTGAGGGCGGGGGAGGACTATGGCTACACCTTC. Protein: CSVRAGEDYGYTF.